This T cell receptor beta chain was recorded in a study of T cells after yellow fever vaccination (dated 2019 in TCRdb). Context from the whole study: The SMART-Seq v4 Ultra Low Input RNA kit was used to prepare libraries from fractions with low cell numbers. To follow T-cell clones before and after primary and booster YFV17D yellow fever vaccination, bulk TCR alpha and beta repertoires were sequenced over time. Two healthy male donors made up the cohort, one aged 18 to 30 years and the other aged 30 to 39 years. Blood samples were taken at several timepoints before and after primary and secondary immunization, and bulk PBMC replicates and cell subsets were isolated.

Synthesis of TCR cDNA relied on 5'RACE template switching, a step that introduced a universal primer site along with unique molecular identifiers. Priming for cDNA synthesis came from both the TCR alpha and TCR beta constant segments. Libraries were amplified in two PCR steps, with sample barcodes and sequencing adapters added in the second step. Sequencing of libraries was performed on Illumina HiSeq 2500 (2x100 bp) or NovaSeq (2x150 bp). Under the source paper's analysis protocol: MIGEC handled demultiplexing of reads and collapsing into UMI consensus sequences, while MiXCR performed V(D)J alignment. Vaccine-responding clonotypes were defined with edgeR using replicate PBMC samples, requiring FDR below 0.01 and a log2 fold change above 5 up to day 15. Bulk clonotypes were assigned CD4 or CD8 identity according to which sequenced CD4 or CD8 repertoire held them at higher abundance. TCRdb reworked the public reads: Q25 trimming with fastp, MiXCR clone assembly, productive beta chains retained. Rows matching on CDR3 protein sequence are summarized as one entry with the most common DNA and genes. TCRdb, not the original authors, processed these V and J calls. The sample table shows 300,000 to 400,000 distinct CDR3 sequences, and around 6.5% are seen once. The top ten constitute 15% of the sample.

Broader findings and caveats from the paper: Because the study included only a couple of donors, the extent to which the findings can be generalized is limited. A small share of clonotypes was detected in both CD4 and CD8 compartments, with the overlap likely arising from convergent recombination. Computational filtering was needed because FACS-sorted repertoires could contain abundant contaminating clonotypes from the bulk population. After the booster, most clones that had expanded after primary vaccination were detected again (over 95% of CD4 and around nine tenths of CD8), suggesting broad maintenance of memory. The secondary T-cell response was weaker than the primary response but faster, peaking on day 5 instead of day 15.

This clonotype was seen ten or more times. Its antigen remains undetermined. No per-base quality is available; no much larger clone lies one base away. The sample's treatment or condition label is to be understood as: live attenuated yellow fever vaccine strain. Two biological replicates of bulk PBMCs were collected at each blood-draw timepoint. PBMCs were isolated from peripheral blood using a standard Ficoll-Paque protocol. TriZol was used to extract RNA from bulk PBMCs, from CD4 and CD8 fractions, and from dextramer-positive and dextramer-negative fractions. Including cysteine and phenylalanine, the CDR3 has 14 amino acids. CDR3 DNA is the only sequence kept; it has 42 bases, read in frame from the first base. From a lookup of the germline V gene, CDR1 and CDR2 are LGHNT and FRNRAP. Trimming accounts for 7 bases at V and 5 bases at J, while the number of junction bases matched to no gene is 9.

This sequence was found in a man aged 30-40 years who received the YFV17D yellow fever vaccine. Recombination joined TRBV12-5 with TRBJ2-7; 9 bases in between match TRBD1. The sample in question was PBMCs, obtained 5 days after the yellow fever booster vaccination. The DNA sequence is as follows: TGTGCTAGTGCCACGACAGGGGGTATAGACGAGCAGTACTTC. The resulting protein is CASATTGGIDEQYF.